The next 31 T cell receptor beta chains were all read from a single sample in a study of blood T cells in healthy people across ages. Alongside a J-beta primer mix, a sample-barcoded 5' primer served in a second PCR lasting about 7 to 12 cycles. In TCRdb, the 5' RACE reads were re-called with MiXCR into one record per CDR3 protein. The repertoire holds roughly 1,700,000 distinct CDR3 sequences, with under 30% as singletons. The sample comprised blood. The source of these receptors is a woman under 40 in good health.

Concerning this clonotype: A much larger clone lies a single base off, so this may be a read error. This chain links TRBV7-3 with TRBJ2-1; 9 bases fit TRBD2. The CDR3 runs 15 residues. Trimming at V came to 5 bases and at J to 6 bases, leaving 8 bases not matched to a gene. CDR1 and CDR2 (germline): SGHTA, FQGTGA. CDR3: CASSPSRGGCNEQFF. DNA for the CDR3: TGTGCCAGCAGCCCATCGCGGGGGGGGTGCAATGAGCAGTTCTTC.

This clonotype was seen a handful of times. V gene TRBV7-2 combines with J gene TRBJ2-5; 9 bases are shared with TRBD1. The germline V gene has CDR1 SGHTA and CDR2 FQGNSA. V lost 1 base and J lost 7; bases outside the gene matches: 10. CDR3 length: 16 residues. CDR3 DNA sequence: TGTGCCAGCAGCTTAGAGCGTGGGACAGGGAAGTTGACCCAGTACTTC. Residues: CASSLERGTGKLTQYF.

The V gene is TRBV27, the J gene TRBJ2-1, with D perhaps TRBD1 or TRBD2 (5 bases each). Trimming cost V 3 bases and J 5 bases, with 14 bases left between them. The V gene's germline CDR1 is MNHEY and CDR2 SMNVEV (reference sequence). This CDR3 has 15 amino acids. CDR3 residues: CASSFERGGNNEQFF. The CDR3, as DNA: TGTGCCAGCAGTTTCGAGAGGGGTGGTAACAATGAGCAGTTCTTC.

This chain connects TRBV20-1 to TRBJ2-1; possibly TRBD1 for D (6 bases). Looked up from germline, CDR1 is DFQATT and CDR2 is SNEGSKA (reference sequence). Trimming cost V 3 bases and J 9 bases, with 18 bases left between them. The CDR3 totals 14 residues. The CDR3 loop is CSARVGPSDSEQFF. CDR3 coding DNA: TGCAGTGCTAGGGTCGGGCCTTCGGACAGTGAGCAGTTCTTC.

V gene TRBV19 combines with J gene TRBJ1-2; D gene ambiguous. CDR1 and CDR2 from the germline V gene are LNHDA and SQIVND (reference sequence). The CDR3 runs 12 residues. V lost 6 bases and J 6 bases, leaving 11 bases between the germline ends. In nucleotides, the CDR3 is TGTGCCAGTAGACCCGGAGGGCATGGCTACACCTTC. It yields the protein CASRPGGHGYTF.

In its sample, this clonotype was seen many times. V usage is TRBV24-1 and J usage is TRBJ2-1, with a weak D call TRBD2 (5 bases). V was clipped by 4 bases and J by 6 bases, with 15 bases between them. The CDR3 has 15 residues. Germline CDR1 and CDR2: KGHDR and SFDVKD. Here the CDR3 DNA reads TGTGCCACCAGTGAGATACGCCCTGAGGGCAATGAGCAGTTCTTC. It yields the protein CATSEIRPEGNEQFF.

The CDR3 reads CASSLRRPGSTYEQYF. Here the CDR3 DNA reads TGCGCCAGCAGCCTACGCCGGCCTGGGAGCACCTACGAGCAGTACTTC. The genes are TRBV4-1 and TRBJ2-4, with a tentative D call TRBD2 (5 bases). Judging by the DNA end, TRBJ2-7 fits better; the J call may be wrong. CDR3 length: 16 amino acids. Germline loops: CDR1 MGHRA, CDR2 YSYEKL.

The chain combines TRBV5-1 with TRBJ2-7; possibly TRBD2 for D (6 bases). Judging by the DNA end, TRBJ2-5 fits better; the J call may be wrong. CDR3 length equals 14 residues. Per germline, CDR1 SGHRS and CDR2 YFSETQ. CDR3 bases: TGCGCCAGCAGCTCGGGACTCTCCCCAGAGACCCAGTACTTC. Amino acids: CASSSGLSPETQYF.

The CDR3 sequence: CSASGGQANQPQYF. CDR3 bases: TGCAGTGCTTCAGGCGGGCAGGCCAATCAGCCCCAGTATTTT. The chain couples TRBV20-1 to TRBJ1-5; the D gene is possibly TRBD2 (5 bases). The end of the DNA fits TRBJ2-3 better, so the J call may be wrong. Looked up from germline, CDR1 is DFQATT and CDR2 is SNEGSKA (reference sequence). There are 14 residues in the CDR3.

The V gene is TRBV7-6, the J gene TRBJ1-5; D is perhaps TRBD1 (5 bases). This CDR3 comprises 14 residues. CDR1 SGHVS and CDR2 FNYEAQ come from the germline V gene. V was trimmed by 1 base and J by 6 bases, leaving 10 bases between them. The CDR3 DNA follows: TGTGCCAGCAGCTTAGGAGGGGAGGCTCAGCCCCAGCATTTT. This sequence encodes CASSLGGEAQPQHF.

The chain couples TRBV20-1 to TRBJ1-2; TRBD1 is a possible D gene (6 bases). This CDR3 region has 15 residues. CDR1 is DFQATT and CDR2 is SNEGSKA in the germline V gene (reference sequence). V lost 5 bases and J 7 bases, leaving 23 bases between the germline ends. The CDR3 region is CSAEPANGGAGGYTF. CDR3 sequence (DNA): TGCAGTGCTGAACCCGCGAATGGGGGCGCGGGTGGCTACACCTTC.

In its sample, this clonotype was seen a few times. The chain recombines TRBV12-3 or TRBV12-4 with TRBJ2-5; 7 bases are a match to TRBD2. The V gene end was trimmed by 5 bases and the J gene end by 5 bases; junction bases not matched to a gene: 5. This CDR3 contains 13 residues. The CDR3 protein is CASSMTSRETQYF. The CDR3 DNA reads TGTGCCAGCAGTATGACTAGCAGGGAGACCCAGTACTTC.

This chain connects TRBV30 to TRBJ2-5; D may be TRBD2 (6 bases). Trimming removed 4 bases from V and 5 bases from J, with 14 bases in between. The length of the CDR3 is 13 residues. Germline V gene data show CDR1 as GTSNPN and CDR2 as SVGIG (reference sequence). The CDR3 region is CAWTIGGAETQYF. In DNA, the CDR3 is TGTGCCTGGACCATCGGAGGGGCCGAGACCCAGTACTTC.

The V and J genes are TRBV12-3 or TRBV12-4 and TRBJ1-4, with unresolved D. The V end lost 0 bases, the J end lost 7 bases, and 9 bases lay between the germline ends. CDR3 size: 14 residues. CDR3 in amino acids: CASSLAQAGEKLFF. The CDR3, as DNA: TGTGCCAGCAGTTTAGCCCAGGCGGGTGAAAAACTGTTTTTT.

As concerns this clonotype: This clone may be a read error of a much larger clone one base away. V gene TRBV20-1 combines with J gene TRBJ2-7; 8 nucleotides line up with TRBD1. The V gene's germline CDR1 is DFQATT and CDR2 SNEGSKA (reference sequence). The junction had 6 bases not matched to a gene; V was cut back by 3 bases and J by 5 bases. The CDR3 is made up of 13 amino acids. CDR3 loop: CSASGDRSHEQYF. The CDR3 DNA reads TGCAGTGCTAGCGGGGACAGGTCCCACGAGCAGTACTTC.

This clonotype was found many times. The CDR3 coding sequence is TGCGCCAGCAGCCAGTCTTCCTGGGTAGGCTACACCTTC. Residues: CASSQSSWVGYTF. The rearrangement uses TRBV4-1 and TRBJ1-2; D call uncertain. V was shortened by 3 bases and J by 8 bases, with 13 bases between the two germline ends. The CDR3 is 13 residues long. Germline V CDR1 and CDR2: MGHRA, YSYEKL.

The V gene is TRBV28, the J gene TRBJ2-1, with TRBD2 identical over 11 bases. Germline V CDR1 and CDR2: MDHEN, SYDVKM. The CDR3 spans 19 residues. V lost 4 bases to trimming and J lost 6 bases; unmatched junction nucleotides: 17. The CDR3 DNA sequence: TGTGCCAGCAGTTCTCCGACTAGCGGGACAAGTTTTTCGGGCAATGAGCAGTTCTTC. This gives the protein CASSSPTSGTSFSGNEQFF.

The CDR3 protein is CTTGKNTEAFF. The CDR3 DNA reads TGCACCACAGGAAAGAACACTGAAGCTTTCTTT. This chain uses TRBV29-1 with TRBJ1-1; a weak D match, TRBD1 (5 bases). The CDR3 runs 11 residues. CDR1 is SQVTM, CDR2 ANQGSEA, per germline.

This clonotype has at least ten counts. The V call is TRBV7-2, the J call TRBJ2-7; 8 nucleotides agree with TRBD2. The CDR3 runs to 15 residues. Unmatched junction bases numbered 10, after V lost 2 bases and J lost 7 bases. The germline V gene has CDR1 SGHTA and CDR2 FQGNSA. CDR3 DNA sequence: TGTGCCAGCAGCTTATCCTCAACGGGAGGGACGGAGCAGTACTTC. Protein product: CASSLSSTGGTEQYF.

In the case of this clonotype: It may be a read error: a sequence one base away is much more abundant. CDR3 in DNA: TGTGCCAGCGGAAGAAGACTAGCAAACAATGAGCAGTACTTC. Its protein is CASGRRLANNEQYF. The chain combines TRBV12-3 or TRBV12-4 with TRBJ2-7, with 7 bases fitting TRBD2. The junction had 14 bases not matched to a gene; V was cut back by 8 bases and J by 7 bases. CDR3 length: 14 residues.

Turning to this clonotype: Given a much more abundant clone one base away, this may be a read error. This chain uses TRBV9 with TRBJ2-5; a weak D match, TRBD2 (6 bases). The CDR3 runs to 16 residues. Per the germline V gene, CDR1 is SGDLS and CDR2 is YYNGEE. Trimming cost V 6 bases and J 7 bases, with 25 bases left between them. CDR3 DNA: TGTGCCAGCACACCATCCTATGACAGCAACGGGGGGACCCAGTACTTC. This encodes CASTPSYDSNGGTQYF.

Regarding this clonotype: The junction and the germline gene differ at one end; a read error may be behind it. This chain joins TRBV18 and TRBJ2-7; D not resolved. This CDR3 comprises 12 residues. The germline V gene encodes CDR1 KGHSH and CDR2 LQKENI. The CDR3 here is CTSAPPTYEQYF. As DNA, the CDR3 is TGTACCAGCGCACCACCGACCTACGAGCAGTACTTC.

In the case of this clonotype: The junction does not match germline at one end; this may be a read error. V usage is TRBV2 and J usage is TRBJ1-2; D ambiguous. The length of the CDR3 is 13 residues. Germline V CDR1 and CDR2: SNHLY, FYNNEI. CDR3 nucleotide sequence: TGTGCCAGCAGAGACGGACCTGACTATAGCTACACCTTC. Encoded protein: CASRDGPDYSYTF.

The chain links TRBV12-3 or TRBV12-4 to TRBJ2-1, with 10 bases identical to TRBD1. Trimming at V came to 3 bases and at J to 7 bases, leaving 3 bases not matched to a gene. This CDR3 is built from 14 residues. In DNA form, the CDR3 reads TGTGCCAGCAGTTTCGGGACAGGGGTGAATGAGCAGTTCTTC. This gives the protein CASSFGTGVNEQFF.

This sequence joins TRBV3-1 and TRBJ2-3; the match to TRBD1 covers 7 bases. The CDR3 loop spans 13 amino acids. Losses at the gene ends were 4 bases for V and 8 bases for J; bases not matched to a gene: 6. Germline V lookup: CDR1 LGHDT, CDR2 YNNKEL (reference sequence). CDR3 bases: TGTGCCAGCAGCCTAGTACGACAGGGTACGCAGTATTTT. Amino acid sequence: CASSLVRQGTQYF.

Ten or more counts support this clonotype. The V and J genes are TRBV12-3 or TRBV12-4 and TRBJ2-3; D is possibly TRBD1 or TRBD2 (5 bases each). The CDR3 totals 13 residues. Deletions cut 3 bases from V and 6 bases from J, with 10 bases between. CDR3 region: CASSFGATDTQYF. The CDR3 DNA is TGTGCCAGCAGTTTCGGGGCGACGGATACGCAGTATTTT.

J is TRBJ2-1 and V is TRBV4-3, with 9 bases fitting TRBD2. The trim removed 1 base at V and 4 bases at J, leaving 2 bases unmatched. The CDR3 runs to 15 residues. Germline CDR1 and CDR2: LGHNA and YSLEER. This CDR3 reads CASSQVLAGYNEQFF. CDR3 DNA: TGCGCCAGCAGCCAAGTTCTAGCGGGGTACAATGAGCAGTTCTTC.

Notes on this clonotype: A clone one base away is much larger, so this may be a read error. The chain employs TRBV12-3 or TRBV12-4 and TRBJ2-7, with 8 bases matching TRBD2. This CDR3 contains 15 residues. The V and J ends lost 4 bases and 3 bases, in that order; junction bases with no gene match: 8. CDR3 sequence: CASSSSGSLCYEQYF. In DNA, the CDR3 is TGTGCCAGCAGTTCAAGCGGGAGCCTCTGCTACGAGCAGTACTTC.

This clonotype was seen at least ten times. V and J are TRBV5-1 and TRBJ2-3; D is possibly TRBD1 or TRBD2 (5 bases each). The V and J ends lost 2 bases and 2 bases respectively, with 12 bases between them. The CDR3 consists of 15 residues. Germline loops: CDR1 SGHRS, CDR2 YFSETQ. The CDR3 sequence is CASSFGAGNTDTQYF. CDR3 sequence (DNA): TGCGCCAGCAGCTTCGGGGCAGGGAACACAGATACGCAGTATTTT.

A few counts support this clonotype. The CDR3 DNA follows: TGCGCCAGCAGCTTGGTGGATACAGGGGCGAGGGAGCAGTACTTC. Its translation: CASSLVDTGAREQYF. This chain joins TRBV5-1 and TRBJ2-5; TRBD1 matches at 7 bases. Unmatched junction bases numbered 13, after V lost 0 bases and J lost 11 bases. CDR1 and CDR2 (germline): SGHRS, YFSETQ. The CDR3 has 15 amino acids.

Points on this clonotype: This sequence may be a read error, since a much larger clone differs from it by one base. The chain joins TRBV6-5 to TRBJ2-5, with D possibly matching TRBD2 (6 bases). Trimming shortened V by 1 base and J by 3 bases, and 18 bases separated the two germline ends. Looked up from germline, CDR1 is MNHEY and CDR2 is SVGAGI. The CDR3 runs 17 residues. The DNA for the CDR3 is TGTGCCAGCAGTTACTATACAGTGGGAGGAGGAGAAGAGACCCAGTACTTC. It is translated as CASSYYTVGGGEETQYF.